The TCR beta chain under discussion was sequenced for a study of cytotoxic CD8 clonotypes in ibrutinib-treated CLL. For the study at large: Outcomes included 24 partial and 2 complete responses; after median roughly six years, 14 stayed remitted and roughly twelve progressed. Productive templates averaged around 250,000 per sample, and productive rearrangements 94,082.

Broader study findings: Public clonotypes (which were uncommon) either contracted or remained stable on treatment.

The V gene's germline CDR1 is LGHNA and CDR2 YNFKEQ. The CDR3 is 13 amino acids. Trimming removed 4 bases at V and 4 bases at J, with 5 bases between. Of note for this clone: Antigen: not known.

Target depth was 1 in 200,000 to 1 in 1 million T cells, about 10x per clonotype. Generated by immunoSEQ multiplex PCR, the TCRdb table keeps only in-frame clones and is missing some. The sample contains tens of thousands of clones, roughly 58% of which appear only once. This TCR was sampled from a human donor with chronic lymphocytic leukemia. Sample: PBMCs, taken at disease progression, from a patient treated with ibrutinib. The chain joins TRBV4-2 to TRBJ2-6; no reliable D call. The CDR3 bases are TGTGCCAGCAGCCCTCCGGGGGCCAACGTCCTGACTTTC. Its protein product is CASSPPGANVLTF.